The 22 T cell receptor beta chains presented below share a single source sample, sequenced in a study of T cells in Graves' hyperthyroidism and ophthalmopathy. RNA transcripts gave rise to amplified TCR beta CDR3 regions. HTBI primers were employed in a first-round RT-PCR of the TCR CDR3. TCRdb analysed the multiplex PCR reads with MiXCR anew, one entry per CDR3 protein. The data hold 490,000 or so distinct CDR3 sequences, with 15% to 20% observed a single time. The sequencing input was blood. The receptors were gathered from a man aged 35-49 years with Graves' ophthalmopathy.

This clonotype was seen only a few times. This sequence joins TRBV6-2 or TRBV6-3 and TRBJ2-1; TRBD2 agrees at 9 bases. The CDR3 spans 15 residues. Germline-derived CDR1 and CDR2 are MNHEY and SVGEGT. J was trimmed by 3 bases and V by 8 bases; bases with no gene match: 8. The CDR3 nucleotides are TGTGCCAGCGGGGACGGGACTAGCTTCTACAATGAGCAGTTCTTC. It is translated as CASGDGTSFYNEQFF.

This chain connects TRBV11-2 to TRBJ2-7; 14 nucleotides align to TRBD2. This CDR3 has 18 residues. Germline V gene lookup returns CDR1 SGHAT and CDR2 FQNNGV. Trimming removed 8 bases from V and 6 bases from J; junction bases left unmatched: 18. The CDR3 coding sequence is TGTGCCAGCGGATACCCCCCTACCGGGACTAGCGGGAGAGGCGAGCAGTACTTC. It is translated as CASGYPPTGTSGRGEQYF.

This clonotype turned up a few times. The chain is built from TRBV5-1 and TRBJ2-3; TRBD2 aligns across 11 bases. The CDR3 extends over 14 amino acids. V shed 5 bases and J 6 bases; nucleotides not matched to a gene: 5. CDR1 SGHRS and CDR2 YFSETQ come from the germline V gene. The CDR3 loop reads CASRPSGGSDTQYF. In nucleotides, the CDR3 is TGCGCCAGCAGACCTAGCGGGGGGTCGGATACGCAGTATTTT. Combining the CDR3 with reference TRBV5-1 and TRBJ2-3 gives the whole variable domain KAGVTQTPRYLIKTRGQQVTLSCSPISGHRSVSWYQQTPGQGLQFLFEYFSETQRNKGNFPGRFSGRQFSNSRSEMNVSTLELGDSALYLCASRPSGGSDTQYFGPGTRLTVL.

This clonotype was picked up a small number of times. V usage is TRBV20-1 and J usage is TRBJ2-3; 7 bases align to TRBD2. This CDR3 region has 13 residues. CDR1 and CDR2 (germline): DFQATT, SNEGSKA (reference sequence). Trimming cost V 1 base and J 9 bases; bases outside gene matches: 7. CDR3 DNA: TGCAGTGCTAGAGCCTTGACTAGCCTCACGCAGTATTTT. This gives the protein CSARALTSLTQYF.

Here the CDR3 DNA reads TGTGCCAGCAGCGACTACAGGGTTGGCTACACCTTC. Its translation: CASSDYRVGYTF. This sequence joins TRBV11-2 and TRBJ1-2; TRBD1 is a possible D gene (6 bases). The CDR3 extends over 12 amino acids. Germline V gene sequence: CDR1 SGHAT, CDR2 FQNNGV. Trimming removed 5 bases from V and 7 bases from J, with 11 bases in between.

The chain links TRBV2 to TRBJ2-7; D gene uncertain. V lost 8 bases and J lost 4, with 9 bases in between. The CDR3 has 11 amino acids. The germline CDR1 and CDR2 sequences are SNHLY and FYNNEI. For the CDR3, the DNA is TGTGCCAGCGAAACAGCTTACGAGCAGTACTTC. Its translation is CASETAYEQYF.

This clonotype was found a few times. The chain is built from TRBV7-3 and TRBJ2-1; possibly TRBD1 or TRBD2 for D (5 bases each). V lost 5 bases and J lost 8, with 13 bases in between. CDR1 and CDR2 (germline): SGHTA, FQGTGA. CDR3 length: 13 amino acids. Written as DNA, the CDR3 is TGTGCCAGCAGCACCCGACTGGGGGATGAGCAGTTCTTC. It is translated as CASSTRLGDEQFF.

This sequence joins TRBV7-9 and TRBJ2-5, with 12 bases matching TRBD2. V was clipped by 5 bases and J by 1 base; unmatched bases: 5. The V gene's germline CDR1 is SEHNR and CDR2 FQNEAQ (reference sequence). CDR3 size: 16 residues. The CDR3 protein is CASSTSTSGGQETQYF. The DNA for the CDR3 is TGTGCCAGCAGCACGTCGACTAGCGGGGGCCAAGAGACCCAGTACTTC. Full variable domain (remainder filled in from reference TRBV7-9 and TRBJ2-5): DTGVSQNPRHKITKRGQNVTFRCDPISEHNRLYWYRQTLGQGPEFLTYFQNEAQLEKSRLLSDRFSAERPKGSFSTLEIQRTEQGDSAMYLCASSTSTSGGQETQYFGPGTRLLVL.

This clonotype occurred many times. V is TRBV28 and J is TRBJ1-5; 7 nucleotides line up with TRBD1. This CDR3 spans 17 amino acids. Germline V gene sequence: CDR1 MDHEN, CDR2 SYDVKM. V lost 6 bases, J lost 0 bases, and 11 bases stayed unmatched. CDR3 bases: TGTGCCAGCAGATCCCCGGGACAGTACTATAGCAATCAGCCCCAGCATTTT. It is translated as CASRSPGQYYSNQPQHF.

This clonotype was detected a few times. The V call is TRBV20-1, the J call TRBJ2-7, with 9 bases fitting TRBD2. Germline assignment: CDR1 DFQATT and CDR2 SNEGSKA (reference sequence). V shed 6 bases, J shed 2 bases, and the junction held 14 bases outside the gene matches. This CDR3 has 16 residues. CDR3 bases: TGCAGTGCCTCGACTAGCGGCTACCGTACTACCTACGAGCAGTACTTC. This codes for CSASTSGYRTTYEQYF.

The sample holds a few counts of this clonotype. This sequence joins TRBV30 and TRBJ1-5; D may be TRBD1 (5 bases). The germline V and J ends were trimmed by 2 bases and 7 bases, with 12 bases remaining between them. The germline V gene encodes CDR1 GTSNPN and CDR2 SVGIG (reference sequence). CDR3 size: 13 residues. The chain's CDR3 is CAWSTRAGQPQHF. The CDR3 DNA reads TGTGCCTGGAGTACCAGGGCGGGGCAGCCCCAGCATTTT. The full variable domain, with the rest looked up from reference TRBV30 and TRBJ1-5, is SQTIHQWPATLVQPVGSPLSLECTVEGTSNPNLYWYRQAAGRGLQLLFYSVGIGQISSEVPQNLSASRPQDRQFILSSKKLLLSDSGFYLCAWSTRAGQPQHFGDGTRLSIL.

This clonotype was seen many times. The chain uses TRBV6-1 and TRBJ2-5; tentatively, D is TRBD1 (5 bases). V was pared by 5 bases and J by 4 bases, with 17 bases between. Germline loops: CDR1 MNHNS, CDR2 SASEGT. The CDR3 is made up of 15 amino acids. The CDR3 sequence: CASSPQGEMGETQYF. The DNA of the CDR3 is TGTGCCAGCAGTCCCCAGGGCGAGATGGGAGAGACCCAGTACTTC.

This clonotype was observed a handful of times. The chain has TRBV10-3 and TRBJ2-1; TRBD2 is a possible D gene (6 bases). V was clipped by 10 bases and J by 10 bases, with 32 bases between them. The V gene's germline CDR1 is ENHRY and CDR2 SYGVKD. CDR3 length: 17 residues. CDR3 region: CATGDGQLAWPEGEQFF. CDR3 bases: TGTGCCACGGGAGATGGGCAGCTAGCGTGGCCTGAGGGGGAGCAGTTCTTC.

The chain combines TRBV13 with TRBJ2-7; 14 bases are shared with TRBD2. The CDR3 loop spans 15 amino acids. V lost 4 bases, J lost 5 bases, and 4 bases stayed unmatched. The germline CDR1 and CDR2 sequences are PRHDT and FYEKMQ (reference sequence). The CDR3, as DNA: TGTGCCAGCAGCTCGACTAGCGGGGGGGCGAACGAGCAGTACTTC. It encodes CASSSTSGGANEQYF.

This clonotype occurred many times. The genes are TRBV6-1 and TRBJ2-7, with 11 bases that match TRBD2. CDR3 length equals 14 residues. Germline CDR1 MNHNS, CDR2 SASEGT. The ends lost 4 bases at V and 6 bases at J; junction bases unmatched: 5. DNA for the CDR3: TGTGCCAGCAGTGTAGCGGGAGGGCCAGGCGAGCAGTACTTC. Translated, it gives CASSVAGGPGEQYF.

V usage is TRBV14 and J usage is TRBJ2-1; 7 bases align to TRBD2. This CDR3 spans 14 amino acids. Germline lookup yields CDR1 SGHDN and CDR2 FVKESK. J was trimmed by 4 bases and V by 1 base; bases with no gene match: 1. The CDR3 region has the DNA TGTGCCAGCAGCCAAGTGGGGGGGTACAATGAGCAGTTCTTC. It is translated as CASSQVGGYNEQFF.

This chain links TRBV19 with TRBJ2-5; 7 nucleotides match TRBD1. CDR3 length: 13 residues. The germline V gene encodes CDR1 LNHDA and CDR2 SQIVND (reference sequence). V was pared by 2 bases and J by 5 bases, with 2 bases of the junction left unmatched. CDR3 amino acids: CASSITGVETQYF. DNA for the CDR3: TGTGCCAGTAGTATAACAGGGGTGGAGACCCAGTACTTC.

The chain carries TRBV12-3 or TRBV12-4 and TRBJ2-7; TRBD2 matches 10 bases. The trim removed 5 bases at V and 5 bases at J, leaving 12 bases unmatched. This CDR3 has 16 amino acids. The CDR3 DNA follows: TGTGCCAGCAGTCCTAGGGGGCTAGCGGGGGTAAACGAGCAGTACTTC. Residues: CASSPRGLAGVNEQYF.

This clonotype was counted ten times or more. The rearrangement joins TRBV12-3 or TRBV12-4 to TRBJ2-5, with D perhaps assigned TRBD1 or TRBD2 (5 bases each). The CDR3 has 13 amino acids. V lost 5 bases, J lost 4 bases, and 11 bases lay in between. The CDR3 loop reads CASSLNGGETQYF. Written as DNA, the CDR3 is TGTGCCAGCAGTCTCAATGGGGGAGAGACCCAGTACTTC.

This clonotype appeared many times. The chain recombines TRBV3-1 with TRBJ2-4; D gene unclear. CDR1 and CDR2 (germline): LGHDT, YNNKEL (reference sequence). The germline V and J ends were trimmed by 0 bases and 1 base, with 16 bases remaining between them. CDR3 size: 18 residues. This CDR3 reads CASSQDDRVWGAKNIQYF. CDR3 coding DNA: TGTGCCAGCAGCCAAGATGATCGAGTCTGGGGTGCCAAAAACATTCAGTACTTC.

With regard to this clonotype: Possible read error: a much larger clone is one base away. The V gene is TRBV20-1, the J gene TRBJ2-7, with D unclear. The CDR3 runs to 14 residues. Trimming pared 3 bases from V and 2 bases from J, leaving 14 bases between. CDR1 DFQATT and CDR2 SNEGSKA come from the germline V gene (reference sequence). The CDR3 region is CSARARPPAYEQYF. The CDR3 coding sequence is TGCAGTGCTAGGGCCCGCCCCCCCGCCTACGAGCAGTACTTC.

The sample holds a few counts of this clonotype. The chain is built from TRBV27 and TRBJ1-5; 8 nucleotides agree with TRBD1. The CDR3 totals 15 residues. Germline CDR1 and CDR2: MNHEY and SMNVEV (reference sequence). V trimming: 6 bases; J trimming: 6 bases; junction bases outside the gene matches: 10. The CDR3 region has the DNA TGTGCCAGCAGGGACCAGGGGGCGCTGAGTCAGCCCCAGCATTTT. Its translation: CASRDQGALSQPQHF.